The source of this T cell receptor beta chain is a study of T-cell reconstitution after alpha-beta-depleted transplantation in children. Using unique molecular identifiers, the investigators prepared the TCRbeta library. MiXCR, run by TCRdb on the PCR reads, gives a single entry per CDR3 protein. In the table there are 200,000 to 250,000 distinct CDR3 sequences, around 8% of which are singletons. V dropped 5 bases and J dropped 5 bases, with 15 bases sitting between them. The germline CDR1 and CDR2 sequences are SGHVS and FQNEAQ. The CDR3 is 14 amino acids. This clonotype was found many times. The receptor's source is a male patient younger than 18 who had a stem cell transplant for acute lymphoblastic leukemia, so the T cells may come from the graft donor. V gene TRBV7-8 combines with J gene TRBJ1-2, with D possibly being TRBD1 (5 bases). Source: PBMCs, mostly from graft donor cells, taken 180 days after TCRalphabeta/CD19-depleted stem cell transplant. The DNA for the CDR3 is TGTGCCAGCAGCCGATTCGGGGGGGGTTATGGCTACACCTTC. It is translated as CASSRFGGGYGYTF.